The clone carrying this T cell receptor beta chain was found once. The antigen remains undetermined. CDR3 size: 13 residues. J lost 4 bases, V lost 10 bases, and 4 bases had no gene match. CDR1 ENHRY and CDR2 SYGVKD come from the germline V gene. The PCR ran on 60 Vbeta and 13 Jbeta primers. The data were produced by immunoSEQ multiplex PCR, yet TCRdb's version contains in-frame clones alone and is incomplete. This sample has 150,000 to 200,000 clones, with 60% to 85% found just once. This specimen belongs to a study of cytomegalovirus exposure and HLA in healthy donors. Whole-study results and caveats: About 87% or about 30% of the time was how often most TCR beta V segments were productive, according to an earlier analysis. Altogether, 160 or so TCR beta chains were recorded as cytomegalovirus-associated. In all likelihood, a cluster of highly shared sequence variants was a sequencing artifact. Across HLA loci, a later analysis found differing TCR association rates, with DRB1 most and HLA-C fewest.

This TCR derives from a female donor in good health and CMV-seronegative. The sample was PBMCs. The V call is TRBV10-3, the J call TRBJ2-1; 10 bases align to TRBD2. The CDR3 region is CATGLAEYNEQFF. The CDR3 bases are TGTGCCACCGGACTAGCGGAATACAATGAGCAGTTCTTC.